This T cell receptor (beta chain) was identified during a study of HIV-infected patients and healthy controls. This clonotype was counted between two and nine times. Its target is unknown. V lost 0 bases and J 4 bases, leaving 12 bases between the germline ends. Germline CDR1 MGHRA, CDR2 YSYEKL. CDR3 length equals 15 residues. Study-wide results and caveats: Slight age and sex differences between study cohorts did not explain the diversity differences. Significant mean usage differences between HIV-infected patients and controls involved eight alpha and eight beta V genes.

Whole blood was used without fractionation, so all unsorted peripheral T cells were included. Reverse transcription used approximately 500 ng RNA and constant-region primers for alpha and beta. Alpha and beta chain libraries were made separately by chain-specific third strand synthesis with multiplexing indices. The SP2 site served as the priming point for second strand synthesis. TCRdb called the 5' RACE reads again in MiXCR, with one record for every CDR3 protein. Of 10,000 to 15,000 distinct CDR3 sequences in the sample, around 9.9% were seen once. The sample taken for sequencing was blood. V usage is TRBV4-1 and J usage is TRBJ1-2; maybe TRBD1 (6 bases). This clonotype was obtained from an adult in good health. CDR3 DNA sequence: TGCGCCAGCAGCCAAGAACGGACAGCAAGCTATGGCTACACCTTC. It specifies CASSQERTASYGYTF.